The sequence of this TCR beta chain was determined in a study of graft-versus-host responses after intestinal transplantation. Study conclusions and caveats: Present in recipient marrow, GvH clones included some that appeared first in ileum or blood.

The assay was immunoSEQ multiplex PCR, and TCRdb's table has in-frame clones only and misses some. Of fewer than 150,000 clones listed, around 94% are singletons. Comments on this clone: Antigen specificity is unknown.

This CDR3 spans 18 amino acids. Germline loops: CDR1 SGHNT, CDR2 YYREEE (reference sequence). V lost 3 bases and J lost 1; bases outside the gene matches: 11. This TCR was recovered from a human donor who received an intestinal transplant. Sample: unstimulated CD4+ T cells sorted from spleen or lymph node cells, taken before intestinal transplant. The chain couples TRBV5-4 to TRBJ1-3; 9 positions match TRBD1. CDR3 region: CASSSPGQGLQSGNTIYF. CDR3 nucleotide sequence: TGTGCCAGCAGCTCACCGGGACAGGGTTTACAGTCTGGAAACACCATATATTTT.